The 23 T cell receptor beta chains given below trace back to one sample, sequenced in a study of T cell responses to AZD1222 COVID-19 vaccine. Produced via immunoSEQ multiplex PCR; TCRdb's table is partial and in-frame only. This repertoire shows 180,000 or so clones, over 85% found once; its top ten account for more than 0.8%. The starting material was peripheral blood, obtained 28 days after the second AZD1222 dose. The receptors were sampled from an adult who received the AZD1222 COVID-19 vaccine.

The sample holds one count of this clone. The CDR3 nucleotides read TGTGCCAGCTCACCTCAACTAGATGAGCAGTTCTTC. Translation: CASSPQLDEQFF. The V gene is TRBV18, the J gene TRBJ2-1, with D tentatively TRBD2 (5 bases). The V and J ends lost 3 bases and 8 bases respectively, with 8 bases between them. CDR1 and CDR2 (germline): KGHSH, LQKENI. There are 12 residues in the CDR3.

This chain links TRBV6-5 with TRBJ1-6, with D possibly being TRBD1 (5 bases). This CDR3 is 15 amino acids long. Trimming cost V 3 bases and J 6 bases, with 12 bases left between them. Germline loops: CDR1 MNHEY, CDR2 SVGAGI. CDR3 in amino acids: CASSYVVGGNSPLHF. In nucleotides, the CDR3 is TGTGCCAGCAGTTATGTAGTCGGGGGTAATTCACCCCTCCACTTT.

The J gene is TRBJ2-7, the V gene TRBV5-1; D possibly corresponds to TRBD2 (5 bases). The CDR3 covers 14 residues. The V and J ends lost 0 bases and 3 bases respectively, with 10 bases between them. The V gene's germline CDR1 is SGHRS and CDR2 YFSETQ. The CDR3 here is CASSLDPGIYEQYF. CDR3 nucleotides: TGCGCCAGCAGCTTGGATCCCGGGATCTACGAGCAGTACTTC.

The gene calls are TRBV5-4 and TRBJ1-3; 7 nucleotides align to TRBD1. Germline CDR1 is SGHNT and CDR2 is YYREEE (reference sequence). V shed 0 bases, J shed 0 bases, and the junction held 3 bases outside the gene matches. The CDR3 sequence is 16 residues long. The CDR3 nucleotides read TGTGCCAGCAGCTTGGAGGGGGCCTCCTCTGGAAACACCATATATTTT. It encodes CASSLEGASSGNTIYF. Full variable domain (missing parts from reference TRBV5-4 and TRBJ1-3): ETGVTQSPTHLIKTRGQQVTLRCSSQSGHNTVSWYQQALGQGPQFIFQYYREEENGRGNFPPRFSGLQFPNYSSELNVNALELDDSALYLCASSLEGASSGNTIYFGEGSWLTVV.

The chain joins TRBV5-1 to TRBJ1-3; 9 nucleotides align to TRBD1. V lost 5 bases, J lost 3 bases, and 6 bases stayed unmatched. This CDR3 is built from 15 residues. Germline V gene sequence: CDR1 SGHRS, CDR2 YFSETQ. The CDR3 DNA follows: TGCGCCAGCAGACCGGGACAGGGACATGGAAACACCATATATTTT. This sequence encodes CASRPGQGHGNTIYF.

The chain joins TRBV9 to TRBJ2-2, with 10 bases lining up with TRBD1. CDR3 length equals 15 residues. The trim removed 5 bases at V and 4 bases at J, leaving 5 bases unmatched. Germline V CDR1 and CDR2: SGDLS, YYNGEE. CDR3 protein: CASRRQGASTGELFF. For the CDR3, the DNA is TGTGCCAGCAGAAGACAGGGGGCTTCCACCGGGGAGCTGTTTTTT.

The V call is TRBV5-1, the J call TRBJ2-3, with 8 bases that match TRBD2. Trimming cost V 2 bases and J 6 bases; bases outside gene matches: 5. Germline assignment: CDR1 SGHRS and CDR2 YFSETQ. CDR3 length equals 14 residues. The DNA of the CDR3 is TGCGCCAGCAGCTTTGCGGGGGGTTCCGATACGCAGTATTTT. Residues: CASSFAGGSDTQYF.

This clone has a handful of counts. This chain joins TRBV27 and TRBJ1-5, with 7 bases lining up with TRBD1. The length of the CDR3 is 13 residues. V lost 8 bases, J lost 7 bases, and 8 bases stayed unmatched. The V gene's germline CDR1 is MNHEY and CDR2 SMNVEV (reference sequence). In nucleotides, the CDR3 is TGTGCCAGCGCCGACAGGGTTCGCCAGCCCCAGCATTTT. This codes for CASADRVRQPQHF.

This chain joins TRBV3-1 (or the pseudogene TRBV3-2) and TRBJ2-4; TRBD2 agrees at 13 bases. There are 19 residues in the CDR3. The germline V gene has CDR1 LGHDT and CDR2 YNNKEL (reference sequence). Trimming cost V 2 bases and J 1 base; bases outside gene matches: 8. The CDR3 sequence is CASSQTSGGAGVAKNIQYF. The DNA for the CDR3 is TGTGCCAGCAGCCAAACTAGCGGGGGGGCAGGCGTGGCCAAAAACATTCAGTACTTC.

CDR3 residues: CASSGKGGLVKNTEAFF. DNA of the CDR3: TGTGCCAGCAGTGGGAAGGGGGGGTTAGTAAAGAACACTGAAGCTTTCTTT. The chain carries TRBV2 and TRBJ1-1, with D possibly matching TRBD1 (6 bases). The CDR3 loop spans 17 amino acids. V lost 4 bases, J lost 1 base, and 19 bases lay in between. The germline V gene has CDR1 SNHLY and CDR2 FYNNEI.

This chain joins TRBV7-9 and TRBJ1-2, with 8 positions matching TRBD1. V was clipped by 5 bases and J by 7 bases; unmatched bases: 6. The CDR3 contains 13 residues. Germline assignment: CDR1 SEHNR and CDR2 FQNEAQ (reference sequence). The DNA of the CDR3 is TGTGCCAGCAGCGGACAGGGTCTTGGTGGCTACACCTTC. Translating gives CASSGQGLGGYTF.

V gene TRBV28 combines with J gene TRBJ2-3; 9 nucleotides line up with TRBD2. The length of the CDR3 is 15 residues. Germline-derived CDR1 and CDR2 are MDHEN and SYDVKM. The ends lost 7 bases at V and 2 bases at J; junction bases unmatched: 7. CDR3: CASTPTSGPTDTQYF. The DNA for the CDR3 is TGTGCCAGCACCCCGACTAGCGGACCCACAGATACGCAGTATTTT.

The chain carries TRBV4-1 and TRBJ2-3, with 9 positions matching TRBD1. The CDR3 runs to 15 residues. The V segment lost 6 bases and the J segment 2 bases; nucleotides outside the gene matches: 6. Germline-derived CDR1 and CDR2 are MGHRA and YSYEKL. Here the CDR3 reads CASRIQGAVTDTQYF. The CDR3 coding sequence is TGCGCCAGCAGAATACAGGGGGCGGTCACAGATACGCAGTATTTT.

This rearrangement joins TRBV3-1 (or the pseudogene TRBV3-2) to TRBJ1-2; maybe TRBD1 (6 bases). The V and J ends lost 4 bases and 8 bases respectively, with 14 bases between them. The CDR3 covers 13 residues. The V gene's germline CDR1 is LGHDT and CDR2 YNNKEL (reference sequence). The CDR3 spells CASSPENRDGYTF. The CDR3 nucleotides read TGTGCCAGCAGCCCAGAAAACAGGGACGGCTACACCTTC.

V and J are TRBV28 and TRBJ1-4; maybe TRBD1 (5 bases). The germline V and J ends were trimmed by 5 bases and 11 bases, with 24 bases remaining between them. The CDR3 contains 16 residues. The germline V gene encodes CDR1 MDHEN and CDR2 SYDVKM. CDR3 coding DNA: TGTGCCAGCAGTGAAGCACAGGCCGGCGCGGTTTATAAACTGTTTTTT. It translates to CASSEAQAGAVYKLFF.

V and J are TRBV5-1 and TRBJ1-2, with D unclear. With 0 bases removed from V and 4 bases from J, the gap between germline ends came to 4 bases. This CDR3 has 12 residues. The germline V gene encodes CDR1 SGHRS and CDR2 YFSETQ. For the CDR3, the DNA is TGCGCCAGCAGCTTGGAGTCCTATGGCTACACCTTC. It specifies CASSLESYGYTF. The entire variable domain, with the rest obtained from reference TRBV5-1 and TRBJ1-2, is as follows: KAGVTQTPRYLIKTRGQQVTLSCSPISGHRSVSWYQQTPGQGLQFLFEYFSETQRNKGNFPGRFSGRQFSNSRSEMNVSTLELGDSALYLCASSLESYGYTFGSGTRLTVV.

J is TRBJ1-5 and V is TRBV28; maybe TRBD1 (6 bases). The ends were cut back, 6 bases at V and 5 bases at J, with 11 bases in the middle. CDR1 and CDR2 from the germline V gene are MDHEN and SYDVKM. The CDR3 is made up of 13 amino acids. The CDR3 nucleotides read TGTGCCAGCAGCTGGGACATCGATCAGCCCCAGCATTTT. This gives the protein CASSWDIDQPQHF.

The chain recombines TRBV30 with TRBJ1-5; 7 nucleotides agree with TRBD1. The germline gives CDR1 GTSNPN, CDR2 SVGIG (reference sequence). The CDR3 sequence is 16 residues long. V lost 0 bases, J lost 0 bases, and 5 bases stayed unmatched. The CDR3 reads CAWSVRGGFSNQPQHF. For the CDR3, the DNA is TGTGCCTGGAGTGTACGAGGGGGCTTTAGCAATCAGCCCCAGCATTTT.

This clone was seen more than once but under ten times. This chain's CDR3 is CASSAGTGAGNEQFF. The CDR3, as DNA: TGTGCCAGCAGTGCCGGGACAGGGGCGGGGAATGAGCAGTTCTTC. This chain joins TRBV25-1 and TRBJ2-1; 10 nucleotides align to TRBD1. This CDR3 is 15 amino acids long. Germline V CDR1 and CDR2: MGHDK, SYGVNS. V trimming: 4 bases; J trimming: 7 bases; junction bases outside the gene matches: 7.

This chain connects TRBV4-3 to TRBJ1-4; D gene unclear. The germline V gene has CDR1 LGHNA and CDR2 YSLEER. Trimming cost V 8 bases and J 3 bases, with 19 bases left between them. The CDR3 is 16 residues long. The CDR3 nucleotides are TGCGCCAGCGCAAACTCCCTTTTAGACCCTAATGAAAAACTGTTTTTT. Its protein product is CASANSLLDPNEKLFF.

This sequence joins TRBV3-1 (or the pseudogene TRBV3-2) and TRBJ1-6, with D uncertain. V dropped 3 bases and J dropped 7 bases, with 16 bases sitting between them. This CDR3 region has 16 residues. Germline CDR1 LGHDT, CDR2 YNNKEL (reference sequence). The CDR3 region is CASSQKESVRNSPLHF. The CDR3 DNA sequence: TGTGCCAGCAGCCAGAAGGAGAGCGTGCGCAATTCACCCCTCCACTTT.

The chain uses TRBV5-1 and TRBJ1-6; 9 bases fit TRBD1. Germline-derived CDR1 and CDR2 are SGHRS and YFSETQ. Trimming took 4 bases from V and 6 from J; bases not matched to a gene: 5. This CDR3 region has 15 residues. The CDR3, as DNA: TGCGCCAGCAGCACGGGGACAGGGAGTAATTCACCCCTCCACTTT. Translated, it gives CASSTGTGSNSPLHF.

The rearrangement joins TRBV3-1 (or the pseudogene TRBV3-2) to TRBJ1-2, with unresolved D. Germline V CDR1 and CDR2: LGHDT, YNNKEL (reference sequence). This CDR3 contains 15 residues. Trimming removed 1 base from V and 7 bases from J, with 16 bases in between. The CDR3, as DNA: TGTGCCAGCAGCCAAGGTAACACCCGGAGTAGTGGCTACACCTTC. It translates to CASSQGNTRSSGYTF.